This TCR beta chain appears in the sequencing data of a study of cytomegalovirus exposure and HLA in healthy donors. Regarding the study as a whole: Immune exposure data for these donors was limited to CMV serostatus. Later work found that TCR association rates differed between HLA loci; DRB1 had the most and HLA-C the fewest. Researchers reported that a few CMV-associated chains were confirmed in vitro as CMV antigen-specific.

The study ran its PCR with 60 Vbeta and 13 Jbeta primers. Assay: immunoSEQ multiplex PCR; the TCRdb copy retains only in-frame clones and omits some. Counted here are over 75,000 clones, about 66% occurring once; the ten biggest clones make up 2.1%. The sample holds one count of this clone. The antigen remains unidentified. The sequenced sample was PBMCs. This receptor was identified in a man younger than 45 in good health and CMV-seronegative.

CDR3 sequence reads: CASSYSEWGRGNTIYF. Written as DNA, the CDR3 is TGTGCCAGCAGTTACTCGGAGTGGGGGCGAGGAAACACCATATATTTT. The V gene is TRBV6-6, the J gene TRBJ1-3; D might be TRBD1 (6 bases). Trimming took 0 bases from V and 4 from J, leaving 13 bases between them. This CDR3 is built from 16 residues. The V gene's germline CDR1 is MNHNY and CDR2 SVGAGI (reference sequence).